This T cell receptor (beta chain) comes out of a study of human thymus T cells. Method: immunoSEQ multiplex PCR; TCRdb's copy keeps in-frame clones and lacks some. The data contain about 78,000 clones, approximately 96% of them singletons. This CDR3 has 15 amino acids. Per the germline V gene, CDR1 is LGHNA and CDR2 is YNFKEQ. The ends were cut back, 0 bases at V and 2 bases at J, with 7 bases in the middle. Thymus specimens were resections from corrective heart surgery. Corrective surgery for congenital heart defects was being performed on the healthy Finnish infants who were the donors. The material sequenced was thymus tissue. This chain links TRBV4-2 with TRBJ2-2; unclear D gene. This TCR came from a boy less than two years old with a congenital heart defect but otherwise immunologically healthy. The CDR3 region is CASSQDLFNTGELFF. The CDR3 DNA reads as TGTGCCAGCAGCCAAGACTTGTTTAACACCGGGGAGCTGTTTTTT.